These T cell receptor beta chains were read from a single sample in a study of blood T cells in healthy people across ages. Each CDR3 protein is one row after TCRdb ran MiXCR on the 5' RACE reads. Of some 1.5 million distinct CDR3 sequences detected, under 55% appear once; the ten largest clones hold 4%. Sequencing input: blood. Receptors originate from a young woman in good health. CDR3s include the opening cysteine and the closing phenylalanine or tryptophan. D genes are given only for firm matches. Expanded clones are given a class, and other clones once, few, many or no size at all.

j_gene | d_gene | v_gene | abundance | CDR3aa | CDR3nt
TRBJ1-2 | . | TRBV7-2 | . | CASSPSRDGILYGYTF | TGTGCCAGCAGCCCCTCCCGGGACGGAATCCTCTATGGCTACACCTTC
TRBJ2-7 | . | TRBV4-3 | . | CASSQGITGSAYEQYF | TGCGCCAGCAGCCAAGGTATTACAGGGAGCGCCTACGAGCAGTACTTC
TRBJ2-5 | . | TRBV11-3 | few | CASSLEYSVGVTQYF | TGTGCCAGCAGCTTAGAATATTCGGTGGGAGTGACCCAGTACTTC
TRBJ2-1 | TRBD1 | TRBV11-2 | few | CASSLGLGQGNEQFF | TGTGCCAGCAGCTTAGGTCTGGGACAGGGGAATGAGCAGTTCTTC
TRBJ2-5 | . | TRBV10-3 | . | CAISRGLAESETQYF | TGTGCCATCAGCCGGGGCCTAGCCGAATCAGAGACCCAGTACTTC
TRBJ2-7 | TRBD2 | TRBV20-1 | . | CSARPSGASGSYEQYF | TGCAGTGCTAGACCAAGCGGGGCTAGCGGTTCCTACGAGCAGTACTTC
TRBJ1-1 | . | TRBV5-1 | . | CASSWGDNMNTEAFF | TGCGCCAGCAGCTGGGGGGACAACATGAACACTGAAGCTTTCTTT
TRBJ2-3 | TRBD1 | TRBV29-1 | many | CSVYDRAPGDTQYF | TGCAGCGTGTACGACAGGGCCCCGGGGGATACGCAGTATTTT
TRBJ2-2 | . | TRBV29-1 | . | CSVAGLAGELFF | TGCAGCGTTGCAGGGTTGGCCGGGGAGCTGTTTTTT
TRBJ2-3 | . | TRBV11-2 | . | CASRPLGLGDTQYF | TGTGCCAGCAGGCCACTTGGGTTAGGGGATACGCAGTATTTT
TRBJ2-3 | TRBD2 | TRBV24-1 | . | CATSSPGTSVTDTQYF | TGTGCCACCAGCTCACCCGGGACTAGCGTCACAGATACGCAGTATTTT
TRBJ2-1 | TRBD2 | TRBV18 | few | CAFTRGGSNEQFF | TGTGCCTTCACGCGGGGGGGTTCCAATGAGCAGTTCTTC
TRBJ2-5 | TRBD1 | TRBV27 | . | CASSPGQGAEQYF | TGTGCCAGCAGTCCGGGACAGGGGGCTGAGCAGTACTTC
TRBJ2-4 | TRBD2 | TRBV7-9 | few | CASSLAGTSGSAGNIQYF | TGTGCCAGCAGCTTAGCGGGGACTAGCGGGAGTGCGGGAAACATTCAGTACTTC
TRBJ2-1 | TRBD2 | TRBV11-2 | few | CASSLFTGGDNEQFF | TGTGCCAGCAGCTTATTTACTGGGGGGGACAATGAGCAGTTCTTC
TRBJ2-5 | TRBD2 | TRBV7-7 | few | CASSQTGLAGGTQYF | TGTGCTAGCAGCCAGACTGGACTAGCGGGAGGGACCCAGTACTTC
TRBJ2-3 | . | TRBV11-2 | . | CASSHRRGIADTQYF | TGTGCCAGCAGTCACCGACGAGGTATCGCAGATACGCAGTATTTT
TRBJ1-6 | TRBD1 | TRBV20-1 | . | CSARDLNRGNSPLHF | TGCAGTGCTAGAGATTTGAACAGGGGGAATTCACCCCTCCACTTT
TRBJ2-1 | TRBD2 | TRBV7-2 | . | CASSLVAGASGVDEQFF | TGTGCCAGCAGCTTAGTAGCCGGGGCTAGCGGGGTCGATGAGCAGTTCTTC
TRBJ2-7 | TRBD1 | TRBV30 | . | CAWRFTGAYEQYF | TGTGCCTGGAGATTTACAGGGGCTTACGAGCAGTACTTC
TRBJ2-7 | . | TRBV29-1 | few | CSVQSYEQYF | TGCAGCGTCCAGTCCTACGAGCAGTACTTC
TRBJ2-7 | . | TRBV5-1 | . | CASSLEGSRYYEQYF | TGCGCCAGCAGCTTGGAAGGGAGCCGCTACTACGAGCAGTACTTC
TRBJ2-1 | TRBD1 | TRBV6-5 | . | CASSYSGQVHNEQFF | TGTGCCAGCAGTTATTCAGGACAGGTACACAATGAGCAGTTCTTC
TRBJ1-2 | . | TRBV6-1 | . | CASRPGVYGYTF | TGTGCCAGCAGACCTGGAGTTTATGGCTACACCTTC
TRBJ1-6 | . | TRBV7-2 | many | CASSLDANSPLHF | TGTGCCAGCAGCTTAGACGCTAATTCACCCCTCCACTTT
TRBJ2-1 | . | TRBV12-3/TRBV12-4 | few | CASSPLRGGMAYNEQFF | TGTGCCAGCAGTCCCCTCCGGGGAGGTATGGCATACAATGAGCAGTTCTTC
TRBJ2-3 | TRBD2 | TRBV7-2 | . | CASSSPRLAGGRADTQYF | TGTGCCAGCAGCTCACCCCGACTAGCGGGAGGACGCGCAGATACGCAGTATTTT
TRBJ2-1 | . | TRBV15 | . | CATSPQTEHSSYNEQFF | TGTGCCACCAGCCCGCAGACGGAACACAGCTCCTACAATGAGCAGTTCTTC
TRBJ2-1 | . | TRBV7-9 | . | CASSRDPGQNNEQFF | TGTGCCAGCAGCAGGGACCCAGGGCAAAACAATGAGCAGTTCTTC
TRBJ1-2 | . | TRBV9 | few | CASSATGSLGYTF | TGTGCCAGCAGCGCAACAGGGAGTCTTGGCTACACCTTC
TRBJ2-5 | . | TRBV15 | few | CATSRDLAEETQYF | TGTGCCACCAGCAGAGATCTAGCAGAAGAGACCCAGTACTTC
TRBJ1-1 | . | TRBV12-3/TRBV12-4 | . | CASTEIPLVNTEAFF | TGTGCCAGCACCGAAATACCCCTGGTGAACACTGAAGCTTTCTTT
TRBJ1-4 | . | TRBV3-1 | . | CASSPWVAGDEKLFF | TGTGCCAGCAGCCCCTGGGTGGCAGGGGATGAAAAACTGTTTTTT
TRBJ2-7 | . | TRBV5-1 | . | CASSSDVNEQYF | TGCGCCAGCAGCTCGGACGTCAACGAGCAGTACTTC
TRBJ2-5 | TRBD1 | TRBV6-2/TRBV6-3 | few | CASSSDRGISGRPYF | TGTGCCAGCAGTTCGGACAGGGGAATTAGTGGGCGCCCGTACTTC
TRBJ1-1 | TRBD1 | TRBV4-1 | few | CASSQRRTGMNTEAFF | TGCGCCAGCAGCCAGAGGAGGACAGGGATGAACACTGAAGCTTTCTTT
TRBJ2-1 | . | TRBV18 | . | CASPHGTYNGQFF | TGTGCCAGCCCACATGGGACATACAATGGGCAGTTCTTC
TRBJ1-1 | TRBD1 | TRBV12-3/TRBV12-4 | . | CASSLATQGEAFF | TGTGCCAGCAGTTTGGCAACACAGGGGGAAGCTTTCTTT
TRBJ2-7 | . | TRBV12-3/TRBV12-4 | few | CASSATWSFMYEQYF | TGTGCCAGCAGTGCCACATGGTCATTCATGTACGAGCAGTACTTC
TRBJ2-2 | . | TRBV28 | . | CASSPPENTGELFF | TGTGCCAGCAGCCCCCCCGAGAACACCGGGGAGCTGTTTTTT
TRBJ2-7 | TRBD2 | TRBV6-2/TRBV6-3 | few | CASSYSRTSGDYEQYF | TGTGCCAGCAGTTACTCGAGGACTAGCGGGGACTACGAGCAGTACTTC
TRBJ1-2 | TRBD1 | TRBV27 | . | CASSLVETGIYGYTF | TGTGCCAGCAGTTTAGTGGAGACAGGGATCTATGGCTACACCTTC
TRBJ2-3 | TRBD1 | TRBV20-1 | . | CSAIRGFSTDTQYF | TGCAGTGCTATCAGGGGGTTCAGCACAGATACGCAGTATTTT
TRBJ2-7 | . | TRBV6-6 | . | CASSYGGGPYEQYF | TGTGCCAGCAGTTACGGGGGCGGACCCTACGAGCAGTACTTC
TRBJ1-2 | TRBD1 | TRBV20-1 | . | CSATRRGQGFYGYTF | TGCAGTGCTACCCGACGCGGACAGGGATTCTATGGCTACACCTTC
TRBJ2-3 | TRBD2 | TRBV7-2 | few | CASSSTSGREGDTQYF | TGTGCCAGCAGCTCGACTAGCGGGAGGGAAGGAGATACGCAGTATTTT
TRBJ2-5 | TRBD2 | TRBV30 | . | CAWRIAGQETQYF | TGTGCCTGGAGGATAGCGGGGCAGGAGACCCAGTACTTC
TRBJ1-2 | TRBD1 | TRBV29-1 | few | CSVESSTGGLYGYTF | TGCAGCGTTGAATCCTCGACAGGGGGCCTCTATGGCTACACCTTC
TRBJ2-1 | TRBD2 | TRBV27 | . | CASSIFSGYSYNEQFF | TGTGCCAGCAGTATCTTTAGCGGGTACTCCTACAATGAGCAGTTCTTC